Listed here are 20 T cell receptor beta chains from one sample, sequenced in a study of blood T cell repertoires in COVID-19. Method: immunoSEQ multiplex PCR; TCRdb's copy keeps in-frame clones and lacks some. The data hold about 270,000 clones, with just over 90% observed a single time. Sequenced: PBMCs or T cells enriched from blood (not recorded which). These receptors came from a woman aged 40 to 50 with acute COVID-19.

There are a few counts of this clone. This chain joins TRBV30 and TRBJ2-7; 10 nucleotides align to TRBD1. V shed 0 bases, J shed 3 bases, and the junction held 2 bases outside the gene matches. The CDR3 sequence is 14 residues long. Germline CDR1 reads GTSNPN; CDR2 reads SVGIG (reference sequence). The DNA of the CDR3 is TGTGCCTGGAGTGTAGACAGGGGGCTCTACGAGCAGTACTTC. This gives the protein CAWSVDRGLYEQYF. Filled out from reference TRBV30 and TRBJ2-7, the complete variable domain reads SQTIHQWPATLVQPVGSPLSLECTVEGTSNPNLYWYRQAAGRGLQLLFYSVGIGQISSEVPQNLSASRPQDRQFILSSKKLLLSDSGFYLCAWSVDRGLYEQYFGPGTRLTVT.

The CDR3 sequence is CATSDPRAGVGTNEQFF. The DNA for the CDR3 is TGTGCCACCAGTGACCCACGGGCGGGGGTGGGTACGAATGAGCAGTTCTTC. The V gene is TRBV24-1, the J gene TRBJ2-1; the match to TRBD2 covers 7 bases. V lost 4 bases to trimming and J lost 7 bases; unmatched junction nucleotides: 15. There are 17 residues in the CDR3. The V gene's germline CDR1 is KGHDR and CDR2 SFDVKD.

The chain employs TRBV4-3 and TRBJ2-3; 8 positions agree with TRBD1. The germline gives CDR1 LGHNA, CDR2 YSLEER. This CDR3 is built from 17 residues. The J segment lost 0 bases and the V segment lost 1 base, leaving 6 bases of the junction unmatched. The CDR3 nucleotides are TGCGCCAGCAGCCAAGCCAGGGGGCAGGGTAGCACAGATACGCAGTATTTT. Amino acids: CASSQARGQGSTDTQYF.

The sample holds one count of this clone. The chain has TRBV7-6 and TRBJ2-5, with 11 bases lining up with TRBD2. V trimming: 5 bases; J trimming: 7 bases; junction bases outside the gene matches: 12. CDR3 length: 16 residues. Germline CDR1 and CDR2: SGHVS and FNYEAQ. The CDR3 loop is CASSGISGRDPGTQYF. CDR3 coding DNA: TGTGCCAGCAGCGGAATTAGCGGGAGGGACCCGGGGACCCAGTACTTC.

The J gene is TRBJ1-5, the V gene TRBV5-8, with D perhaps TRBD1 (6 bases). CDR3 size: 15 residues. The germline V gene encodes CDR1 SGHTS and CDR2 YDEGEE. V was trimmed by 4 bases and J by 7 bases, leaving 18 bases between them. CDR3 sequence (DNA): TGTGCCAGCAGCCCACGGAGCCCAGGGGAACAGCCCCAGCATTTT. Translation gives CASSPRSPGEQPQHF.

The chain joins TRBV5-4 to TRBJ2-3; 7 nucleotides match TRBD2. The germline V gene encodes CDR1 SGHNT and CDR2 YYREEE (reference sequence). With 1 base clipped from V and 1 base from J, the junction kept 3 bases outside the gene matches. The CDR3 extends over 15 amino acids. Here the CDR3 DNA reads TGTGCCAGCAGCTTGTCTCGGGGGGGCACAGATACGCAGTATTTT. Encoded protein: CASSLSRGGTDTQYF.

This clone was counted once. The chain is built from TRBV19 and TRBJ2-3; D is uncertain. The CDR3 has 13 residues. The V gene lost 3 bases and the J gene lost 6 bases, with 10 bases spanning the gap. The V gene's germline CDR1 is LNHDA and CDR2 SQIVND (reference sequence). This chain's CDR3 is CASSISVPDTQYF. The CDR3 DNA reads TGTGCCAGTAGTATTTCTGTCCCCGATACGCAGTATTTT.

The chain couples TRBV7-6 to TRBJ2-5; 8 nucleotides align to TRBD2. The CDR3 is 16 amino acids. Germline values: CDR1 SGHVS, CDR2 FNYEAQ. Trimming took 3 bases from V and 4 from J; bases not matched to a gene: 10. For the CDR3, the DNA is TGTGCCAGCAGCTTTCTCGGCGGGGGGATTGCAGAGACCCAGTACTTC. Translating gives CASSFLGGGIAETQYF.

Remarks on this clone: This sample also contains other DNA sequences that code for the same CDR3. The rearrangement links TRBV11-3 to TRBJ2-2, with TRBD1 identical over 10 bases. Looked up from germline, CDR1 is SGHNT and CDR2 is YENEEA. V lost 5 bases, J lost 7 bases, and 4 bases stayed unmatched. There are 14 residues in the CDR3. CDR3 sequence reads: CASSPGTGVGELFF. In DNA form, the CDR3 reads TGTGCCAGCAGCCCCGGGACAGGGGTCGGGGAGCTGTTTTTT.

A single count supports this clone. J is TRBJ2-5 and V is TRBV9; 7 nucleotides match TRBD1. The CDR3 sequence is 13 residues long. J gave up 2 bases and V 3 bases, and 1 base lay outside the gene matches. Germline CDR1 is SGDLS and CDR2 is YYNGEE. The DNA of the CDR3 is TGTGCCAGCAGCGGGGGACAGCAAGAGACCCAGTACTTC. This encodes CASSGGQQETQYF.

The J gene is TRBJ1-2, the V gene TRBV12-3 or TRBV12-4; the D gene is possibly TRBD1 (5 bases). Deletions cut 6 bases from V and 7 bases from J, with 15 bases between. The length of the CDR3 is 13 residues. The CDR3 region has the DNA TGTGCCAGCAGCCCTAAATTGGGACTTGGCTACACCTTC. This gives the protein CASSPKLGLGYTF.

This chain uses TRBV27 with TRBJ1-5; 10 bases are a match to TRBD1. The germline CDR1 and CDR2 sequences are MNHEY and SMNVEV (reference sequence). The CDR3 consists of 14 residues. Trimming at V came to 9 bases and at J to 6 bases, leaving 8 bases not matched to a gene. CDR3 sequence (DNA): TGTGCCAGTCCGACAGGGGGCTTAGGTCAGCCCCAGCATTTT. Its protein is CASPTGGLGQPQHF.

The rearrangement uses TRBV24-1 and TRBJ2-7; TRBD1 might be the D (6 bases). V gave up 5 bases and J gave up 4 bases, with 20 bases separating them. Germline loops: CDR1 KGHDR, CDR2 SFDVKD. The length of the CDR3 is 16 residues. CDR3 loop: CATSAPGGGQRYEQYF. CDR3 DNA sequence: TGTGCCACCAGTGCCCCAGGCGGAGGACAGAGATACGAGCAGTACTTC.

Here the CDR3 reads CASSQNSAGELFF. Here the CDR3 DNA reads TGTGCCAGCAGCCAGAACTCTGCCGGGGAGCTGTTTTTT. The rearrangement joins TRBV4-2 to TRBJ2-2, with unresolved D. This CDR3 has 13 residues. Between the trimmed V and J ends, which lost 3 bases and 6 bases, there was a span of 8 bases. Germline loops: CDR1 LGHNA, CDR2 YNFKEQ.

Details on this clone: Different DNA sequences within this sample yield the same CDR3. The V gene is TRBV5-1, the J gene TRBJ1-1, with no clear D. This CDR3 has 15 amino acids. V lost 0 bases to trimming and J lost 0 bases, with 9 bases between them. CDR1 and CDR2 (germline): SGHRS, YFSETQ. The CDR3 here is CASSLVGGMNTEAFF. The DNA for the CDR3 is TGCGCCAGCAGCTTGGTGGGAGGGATGAACACTGAAGCTTTCTTT. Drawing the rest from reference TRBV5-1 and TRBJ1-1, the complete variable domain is KAGVTQTPRYLIKTRGQQVTLSCSPISGHRSVSWYQQTPGQGLQFLFEYFSETQRNKGNFPGRFSGRQFSNSRSEMNVSTLELGDSALYLCASSLVGGMNTEAFFGQGTRLTVV.

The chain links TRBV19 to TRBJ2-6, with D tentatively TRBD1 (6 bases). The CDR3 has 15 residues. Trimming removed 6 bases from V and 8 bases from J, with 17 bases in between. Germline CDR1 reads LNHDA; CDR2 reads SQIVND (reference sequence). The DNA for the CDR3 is TGTGCCAGTAGCCAACCCGGGCAGGGGTCCAACGTCCTGACTTTC. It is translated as CASSQPGQGSNVLTF.

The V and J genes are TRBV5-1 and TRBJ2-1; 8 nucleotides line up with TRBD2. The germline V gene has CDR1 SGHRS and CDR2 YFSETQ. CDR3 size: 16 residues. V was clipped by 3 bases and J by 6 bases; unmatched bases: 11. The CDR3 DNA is TGCGCCAGCAGCTCCGGCGGGGGACTAGTGGGCAATGAGCAGTTCTTC. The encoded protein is CASSSGGGLVGNEQFF.

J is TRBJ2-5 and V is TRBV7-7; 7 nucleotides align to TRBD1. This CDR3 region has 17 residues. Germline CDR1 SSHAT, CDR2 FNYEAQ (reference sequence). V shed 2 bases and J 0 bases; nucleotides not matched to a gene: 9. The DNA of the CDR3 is TGTGCCAGCAGCTTAAACAGGGGAAGGGGATACCAAGAGACCCAGTACTTC. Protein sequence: CASSLNRGRGYQETQYF.

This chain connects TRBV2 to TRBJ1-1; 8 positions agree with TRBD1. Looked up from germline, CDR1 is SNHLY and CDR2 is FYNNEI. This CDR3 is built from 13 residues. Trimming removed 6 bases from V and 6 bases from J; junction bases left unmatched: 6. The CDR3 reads CASRGQGTSEAFF. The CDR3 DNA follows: TGTGCCAGCAGAGGACAGGGTACCTCTGAAGCTTTCTTT. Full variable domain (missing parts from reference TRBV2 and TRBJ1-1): EPEVTQTPSHQVTQMGQEVILRCVPISNHLYFYWYRQILGQKVEFLVSFYNNEISEKSEIFDDQFSVERPDGSNFTLKIRSTKLEDSAMYFCASRGQGTSEAFFGQGTRLTVV.

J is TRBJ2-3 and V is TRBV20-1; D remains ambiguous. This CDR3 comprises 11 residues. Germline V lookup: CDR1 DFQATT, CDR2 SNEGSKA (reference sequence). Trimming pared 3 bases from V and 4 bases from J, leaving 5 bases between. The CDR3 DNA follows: TGCAGTGCTAGTTTCTCAGATACGCAGTATTTT. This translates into CSASFSDTQYF.